The 22 T cell receptor beta chains below all came from one sample that was sequenced in a study of control samples from healthy donors and cancer patients. The protocol was immunoSEQ multiplex PCR, while the TCRdb copy is restricted to in-frame clones and leaves out a portion. Among 200,000 or so clones listed, just under 95% were seen once. Sequenced material: blood. All receptors derive from a man between 45 and 60 years old in good health.

The gene calls are TRBV10-1 and TRBJ1-1, with D uncertain. Trimming stripped 8 bases from V and 3 bases from J, with 7 bases between. This CDR3 is built from 11 residues. CDR1 is WNHNN, CDR2 SYGVQD, per germline (reference sequence). This CDR3 reads CASGRDTEAFF. The CDR3 nucleotides are TGCGCCAGCGGGAGGGACACTGAAGCTTTCTTT.

This sequence joins TRBV10-1 and TRBJ1-1; 7 positions agree with TRBD1. The CDR3 is made up of 13 amino acids. After removal of 6 bases from V and 1 base from J, the junction contained 2 bases not matched to a gene. CDR1 and CDR2 from the germline V gene are WNHNN and SYGVQD (reference sequence). The CDR3 reads CASRDRRNTEAFF. The DNA for the CDR3 is TGCGCCAGCAGGGACAGGCGGAACACTGAAGCTTTCTTT.

V usage is TRBV5-4 and J usage is TRBJ1-1, with D tentatively TRBD1 (6 bases). The germline CDR1 and CDR2 sequences are SGHNT and YYREEE (reference sequence). V was pared by 10 bases and J by 5 bases, with 15 bases between. This CDR3 has 12 residues. CDR3 sequence: CAGSKGETEAFF. The CDR3 region has the DNA TGTGCCGGTTCAAAGGGGGAGACTGAAGCTTTCTTT.

This sequence joins TRBV6-5 and TRBJ1-4; D gene uncertain. In germline, CDR1 is MNHEY, CDR2 SVGAGI. This CDR3 is built from 14 residues. V lost 0 bases and J lost 8, with 10 bases in between. CDR3 coding DNA: TGTGCCAGCAGTTACTCAGGGTACGGGGAAAAACTGTTTTTT. Residues: CASSYSGYGEKLFF.

The rearrangement links TRBV6-1 to TRBJ2-6; no clear D gene. V was cut by 2 bases and J by 6 bases, with 11 bases left in between. The CDR3 extends over 15 amino acids. CDR1 is MNHNS, CDR2 SASEGT, per germline. The CDR3 DNA is TGTGCCAGCAGTGAACAACCCTACCTGGCCAACGTCCTGACTTTC. This encodes CASSEQPYLANVLTF.

This rearrangement joins TRBV6-5 to TRBJ2-1; D possibly corresponds to TRBD1 (6 bases). CDR3 size: 15 residues. Per germline, CDR1 MNHEY and CDR2 SVGAGI. V was shortened by 6 bases and J by 2 bases, with 14 bases between the two germline ends. CDR3 sequence: CASRKNRDTYNEQFF. The CDR3 bases are TGTGCCAGCAGGAAGAACCGGGACACCTACAATGAGCAGTTCTTC.

CDR3 bases: TGCGCCAGCAAAAGTGGCCCGGGTGAAAAACTGTTTTTT. Translated, it gives CASKSGPGEKLFF. This chain links TRBV10-1 with TRBJ1-4; D remains unclear. Germline loops: CDR1 WNHNN, CDR2 SYGVQD (reference sequence). CDR3 length equals 13 residues. Trimming stripped 7 bases from V and 7 bases from J, with 13 bases between.

The CDR3, as DNA: TGTGCCAGCAGCGTCGGGACAGGGGGCAGTCAGCCCCAGCATTTT. This sequence encodes CASSVGTGGSQPQHF. The rearrangement uses TRBV9 and TRBJ1-5, with 12 nucleotides matching TRBD1. V shed 2 bases, J shed 6 bases, and the junction held 3 bases outside the gene matches. Germline-derived CDR1 and CDR2 are SGDLS and YYNGEE. This CDR3 is 15 amino acids long.

The V gene is TRBV9, the J gene TRBJ2-5, with D possibly being TRBD2 (5 bases). Trimming removed 0 bases at V and 5 bases at J, with 14 bases between. This CDR3 contains 15 residues. The germline V gene encodes CDR1 SGDLS and CDR2 YYNGEE. CDR3 DNA sequence: TGTGCCAGCAGCGTAGCTACGCTAGAGGGCGAGACCCAGTACTTC. Translation: CASSVATLEGETQYF.

This clone was counted once. CDR3 sequence (DNA): TGCGCCAGCAGCTTGGAGGGACAGGGAAGCAATCAGCCCCAGCATTTT. The encoded protein is CASSLEGQGSNQPQHF. J is TRBJ1-5 and V is TRBV5-1; the match to TRBD1 covers 9 bases. CDR1 is SGHRS, CDR2 YFSETQ, per germline. Germline trimming cut 0 bases from V and 1 base from J; bases unmatched to any gene: 2. The CDR3 covers 16 residues.

The rearrangement uses TRBV7-2 and TRBJ2-5; unclear D gene. V lost 5 bases and J 4 bases, leaving 17 bases between the germline ends. The germline gives CDR1 SGHTA, CDR2 FQGNSA. The CDR3 is made up of 15 amino acids. The CDR3 DNA follows: TGTGCCAGCAGCCACCCAGGATCCCGGCGAGAGACCCAGTACTTC. Protein product: CASSHPGSRRETQYF.

The table lists this clone with a count of one. V and J are TRBV3-1 (or the pseudogene TRBV3-2) and TRBJ2-1, with TRBD2 as a possible D gene (6 bases). Germline assignment: CDR1 LGHDT and CDR2 YNNKEL (reference sequence). V was pared by 3 bases and J by 7 bases, with 16 bases between. The CDR3 extends over 15 amino acids. CDR3 in amino acids: CASSQTRPTENEQFF. The CDR3 DNA is TGTGCCAGCAGCCAGACTAGGCCCACTGAGAATGAGCAGTTCTTC.

V gene TRBV4-1 combines with J gene TRBJ1-1, with D perhaps TRBD1 (5 bases). The CDR3 is made up of 14 amino acids. V dropped 0 bases and J dropped 11 bases, with 16 bases sitting between them. Germline CDR1 MGHRA, CDR2 YSYEKL. The CDR3 DNA follows: TGCGCCAGCAGCCAAGATCTTTTCAGGGTAAAGGCTTTCTTT. Protein product: CASSQDLFRVKAFF.

Turning to this clone: Other nucleotide sequences in the sample specify the same CDR3. This rearrangement joins TRBV10-3 to TRBJ1-2; 9 bases map to TRBD1. The CDR3 has 14 residues. Unmatched junction bases numbered 7, after V lost 3 bases and J lost 8 bases. Germline assignment: CDR1 ENHRY and CDR2 SYGVKD. The CDR3, as DNA: TGTGCCATCAGTGAAGAACAGGGGGCTTACGGCTACACCTTC. As protein: CAISEEQGAYGYTF.

The rearrangement joins TRBV11-2 to TRBJ1-3; tentative D call: TRBD1 (6 bases). CDR1 SGHAT and CDR2 FQNNGV come from the germline V gene. Trimming cost V 5 bases and J 3 bases, with 20 bases left between them. The CDR3 loop spans 17 amino acids. This CDR3 reads CASSRLDSLRGGNTIYF. The CDR3, as DNA: TGTGCCAGCAGCCGCCTGGACAGCCTCAGGGGTGGAAACACCATATATTTT.

This clone appeared once. The chain employs TRBV24-1 and TRBJ2-5; 9 bases align to TRBD2. The germline V gene encodes CDR1 KGHDR and CDR2 SFDVKD. The J segment lost 3 bases and the V segment lost 4 bases, leaving 5 bases of the junction unmatched. The CDR3 has 15 residues. CDR3 amino acids: CATSDGGTSKETQYF. The CDR3 DNA reads as TGTGCCACCAGTGACGGGGGGACTAGCAAAGAGACCCAGTACTTC.

This chain joins TRBV6-1 and TRBJ1-2, with D perhaps matching TRBD1 (5 bases). Deletions cut 0 bases from V and 8 bases from J, with 13 bases between. The CDR3 runs to 14 residues. Per germline, CDR1 MNHNS and CDR2 SASEGT. The CDR3 coding sequence is TGTGCCAGCAGTGAAGCCAACGGGGCACGAGGCTACACCTTC. This codes for CASSEANGARGYTF.

This chain joins TRBV6-5 and TRBJ2-5; 8 nucleotides line up with TRBD1. The V and J ends lost 0 bases and 4 bases, in that order; junction bases with no gene match: 7. This CDR3 contains 16 residues. CDR1 is MNHEY and CDR2 is SVGAGI in the germline V gene. Here the CDR3 reads CASSYSRRTGRETQYF. CDR3 DNA: TGTGCCAGCAGTTACTCGAGGCGGACAGGGAGAGAGACCCAGTACTTC.

The rearrangement joins TRBV9 to TRBJ1-2; D is undetermined. The CDR3 is 14 residues long. Germline V gives CDR1 SGDLS, CDR2 YYNGEE. V lost 4 bases to trimming and J lost 6 bases, with 16 bases between them. The CDR3 DNA is TGTGCCAGCAGCCACCCTAACATGAGGAATGGCTACACCTTC. Translating it yields CASSHPNMRNGYTF.

This clone occurred once. The chain carries TRBV5-4 and TRBJ1-2, with TRBD1 as a possible D gene (6 bases). Germline V gene data show CDR1 as SGHNT and CDR2 as YYREEE (reference sequence). The V gene lost 0 bases and the J gene lost 12 bases, with 12 bases spanning the gap. The CDR3 consists of 12 residues. In DNA, the CDR3 is TGTGCCAGCAGCTTGGTTCTAGGGGGGAACACCTTC. Protein: CASSLVLGGNTF.

Turning to this clone: At one end the junction does not follow the germline gene, possibly because of a read error. In nucleotides, the CDR3 is TGTGCCAGCTCCTCGTCGTCGGGGCAGGGGGATACGAATTTT. The encoded protein is CASSSSSGQGDTNF. The chain combines TRBV18 with TRBJ1-5; 7 positions match TRBD1. The CDR3 totals 14 residues. The germline V gene encodes CDR1 KGHSH and CDR2 LQKENI.

DNA for the CDR3: TGTGCCAGCAGGGTCACCGGAGGGCAGGCTTATGGCTACACCTTC. It yields the protein CASRVTGGQAYGYTF. The rearrangement uses TRBV28 and TRBJ1-2; D ambiguous. The CDR3 is 15 residues long. Trimming stripped 6 bases from V and 5 bases from J, with 19 bases between. CDR1 is MDHEN, CDR2 SYDVKM, per germline.